These 30 T cell receptor beta chains originate from one sample sequenced in a study of blood T cell repertoires in COVID-19. Here immunoSEQ multiplex PCR was the method, and the copy in TCRdb shows in-frame clones only, minus some. The sample consists of hundreds of thousands of clones, roughly 90% of them appearing once. Specimen: peripheral blood. Receptor source: a woman aged 45-59 years with acute or convalescent COVID-19.

The rearrangement uses TRBV5-1 and TRBJ2-7; TRBD1 is a possible D gene (7 bases). The germline gives CDR1 SGHRS, CDR2 YFSETQ. Trimming took 4 bases from V and 1 from J, leaving 9 bases between them. CDR3 length: 13 amino acids. This chain's CDR3 is CASSPGGSYEQYF. Here the CDR3 DNA reads TGCGCCAGCAGCCCAGGGGGGTCCTACGAGCAGTACTTC.

V and J are TRBV29-1 and TRBJ1-2; TRBD1 is a possible D gene (5 bases). Trimming stripped 4 bases from V and 4 bases from J, with 10 bases between. Looked up from germline, CDR1 is SQVTM and CDR2 is ANQGSEA. The CDR3 is 12 amino acids. The CDR3 DNA follows: TGCAGCGTTGTTGGGACTGTCTATGGCTACACCTTC. The encoded protein is CSVVGTVYGYTF.

This clone was seen a handful of times. V and J are TRBV19 and TRBJ2-3; D remains ambiguous. In germline, CDR1 is LNHDA, CDR2 SQIVND (reference sequence). The CDR3 extends over 14 amino acids. V dropped 4 bases and J dropped 3 bases, with 11 bases sitting between them. CDR3 in amino acids: CASSKLTGTDTQYF. In nucleotides, the CDR3 is TGTGCCAGTAGTAAGCTTACCGGGACAGATACGCAGTATTTT.

The V gene is TRBV19, the J gene TRBJ1-2; no reliable D call. Germline loops: CDR1 LNHDA, CDR2 SQIVND (reference sequence). Trimming stripped 5 bases from V and 4 bases from J, with 8 bases between. The CDR3 totals 12 residues. In DNA form, the CDR3 reads TGTGCCAGTAGTGCGGGTCCCTATGGCTACACCTTC. Its translation: CASSAGPYGYTF.

In nucleotides, the CDR3 is TGTGCCAGCACCTCGCAGGGACAGCAAGGCTACGAGCAGTACTTC. Its translation: CASTSQGQQGYEQYF. J is TRBJ2-7 and V is TRBV2; the match to TRBD1 covers 7 bases. The CDR3 consists of 15 residues. Per the germline V gene, CDR1 is SNHLY and CDR2 is FYNNEI. The junction had 12 bases not matched to a gene; V was cut back by 7 bases and J by 3 bases.

This rearrangement joins TRBV6-1 to TRBJ1-1, with D perhaps matching TRBD1 (6 bases). The CDR3 is made up of 13 amino acids. The V and J ends lost 3 bases and 5 bases respectively, with 10 bases between them. CDR1 MNHNS and CDR2 SASEGT come from the germline V gene. The CDR3 DNA reads TGTGCCAGCAGTGACAGGGGCGCAACTGAAGCTTTCTTT. This codes for CASSDRGATEAFF.

The rearrangement joins TRBV5-6 to TRBJ2-5, with a weak D call TRBD2 (6 bases). The CDR3 runs to 14 residues. From germline, CDR1 is SGHDT and CDR2 YYEEEE. Trimming pared 4 bases from V and 1 base from J, leaving 11 bases between. The CDR3, as DNA: TGTGCCAGCAGCCCGCTAGCGACCCAAGAGACCCAGTACTTC. Its translation: CASSPLATQETQYF.

This chain connects TRBV30 to TRBJ2-3; D gene uncertain. V shed 6 bases and J shed 6 bases, with 13 bases lying between them. Germline loops: CDR1 GTSNPN, CDR2 SVGIG (reference sequence). The CDR3 is 12 amino acids. The DNA for the CDR3 is TGTGCCTGCCCTACACGGAGCGATACGCAGTATTTT. It codes for CACPTRSDTQYF.

This rearrangement joins TRBV3-1 (or the pseudogene TRBV3-2) to TRBJ2-2, with D maybe TRBD2 (6 bases). The germline CDR1 and CDR2 sequences are LGHDT and YNNKEL (reference sequence). V was shortened by 1 base and J by 5 bases, with 8 bases between the two germline ends. The CDR3 loop spans 14 amino acids. Here the CDR3 reads CASSQGGGTGELFF. The CDR3 nucleotides are TGTGCCAGCAGCCAAGGTGGGGGGACCGGGGAGCTGTTTTTT.

This sequence joins TRBV6-2 or TRBV6-3 and TRBJ2-5; the D gene is possibly TRBD2 (6 bases). This CDR3 has 14 residues. With 0 bases removed from V and 4 bases from J, the gap between germline ends came to 9 bases. Germline V gene lookup returns CDR1 MNHEY and CDR2 SVGEGT. The CDR3 DNA reads as TGTGCCAGCAGTTACTCCTGGAGGGGAGAGACCCAGTACTTC. Its protein is CASSYSWRGETQYF.

The genes are TRBV6-1 and TRBJ2-2; TRBD2 agrees at 10 bases. The V segment lost 2 bases and the J segment 5 bases; nucleotides outside the gene matches: 8. CDR3 length: 17 amino acids. Germline CDR1 is MNHNS and CDR2 is SASEGT. The CDR3 spells CASSERRAGGRTGELFF. The CDR3 DNA is TGTGCCAGCAGTGAAAGGCGAGCGGGGGGGAGGACCGGGGAGCTGTTTTTT.

The CDR3 DNA reads as TGTGCCAGCTCACCCCTCTTCGGTCCCGCATCCTCTGGGGCCAACGTCCTGACTTTC. It codes for CASSPLFGPASSGANVLTF. The gene calls are TRBV18 and TRBJ2-6; no firm D call. CDR1 and CDR2 (germline): KGHSH, LQKENI. This CDR3 is 19 amino acids long. Trimming shortened V by 3 bases and J by 0 bases, and 18 bases separated the two germline ends. The variable domain in full, completed from reference TRBV18 and TRBJ2-6, reads NAGVMQNPRHLVRRRGQEARLRCSPMKGHSHVYWYRQLPEEGLKFMVYLQKENIIDESGMPKERFSAEFPKEGPSILRIQQVVRGDSAAYFCASSPLFGPASSGANVLTFGAGSRLTVL.

The table lists this clone with a few counts. This chain uses TRBV10-1 with TRBJ2-1, with D maybe TRBD2 (6 bases). Germline-derived CDR1 and CDR2 are WNHNN and SYGVQD (reference sequence). The CDR3 covers 13 residues. Trimming left V 8 bases short and J 9 bases short, with 17 bases between. The CDR3 here is CASSQRRESEQFF. In DNA form, the CDR3 reads TGCGCCAGCTCCCAGCGGAGGGAGTCTGAGCAGTTCTTC.

The chain employs TRBV6-5 and TRBJ2-7; 8 positions match TRBD2. Unmatched junction bases numbered 4, after V lost 6 bases and J lost 0 bases. The CDR3 is 14 residues long. From germline, CDR1 is MNHEY and CDR2 SVGAGI. CDR3 amino acids: CASSITSGSYEQYF. Written as DNA, the CDR3 is TGTGCCAGCAGCATTACTAGCGGCTCCTACGAGCAGTACTTC.

This sequence joins TRBV6-4 and TRBJ1-1; a weak D match, TRBD1 (5 bases). The CDR3 has 13 residues. CDR1 and CDR2 (germline): MRHNA, SNTAGT. Between the trimmed V and J ends, which lost 3 bases and 4 bases, there was a span of 9 bases. Here the CDR3 reads CASSEGAFTEAFF. The CDR3 DNA is TGTGCCAGCAGTGAAGGGGCCTTCACTGAAGCTTTCTTT.

This clone appeared once. The CDR3 nucleotides read TGTGCCAGCTCACAAATATCCGGGGGGGCCGGGGAGCAGTTCTTC. Amino acid sequence: CASSQISGGAGEQFF. The chain uses TRBV18 and TRBJ2-1; TRBD2 agrees at 8 bases. V lost 4 bases, J lost 10 bases, and 12 bases stayed unmatched. CDR1 is KGHSH and CDR2 is LQKENI in the germline V gene. The CDR3 length is 15 residues.

V and J are TRBV7-2 and TRBJ1-2; 9 bases map to TRBD1. This CDR3 is 13 amino acids long. Germline V gene data show CDR1 as SGHTA and CDR2 as FQGNSA. The V and J ends lost 1 base and 7 bases, in that order; junction bases with no gene match: 1. CDR3 in amino acids: CASSLGQGGGYTF. Here the CDR3 DNA reads TGTGCCAGCAGCTTAGGACAGGGGGGTGGCTACACCTTC.

The chain couples TRBV6-6 to TRBJ2-7; unclear D gene. Germline CDR1 MNHNY, CDR2 SVGAGI (reference sequence). Trimming removed 2 bases at V and 6 bases at J, with 11 bases between. The CDR3 length is 13 residues. CDR3 sequence reads: CASSYGPKLEQYF. CDR3 sequence (DNA): TGTGCCAGCAGTTACGGTCCAAAACTCGAGCAGTACTTC.

The sample holds a few counts of this clone. This chain links TRBV4-1 with TRBJ2-7; D is unclear. The germline V and J ends were trimmed by 0 bases and 0 bases, with 12 bases remaining between them. Germline CDR1 and CDR2: MGHRA and YSYEKL. This CDR3 spans 16 amino acids. The CDR3 region has the DNA TGCGCCAGCAGCCAAGATAGTCCGGGTTTCTCCTACGAGCAGTACTTC. Protein product: CASSQDSPGFSYEQYF.

V usage is TRBV27 and J usage is TRBJ2-1; no clear D gene. Trimming took 0 bases from V and 4 from J, leaving 4 bases between them. Per germline, CDR1 MNHEY and CDR2 SMNVEV (reference sequence). CDR3 length: 13 residues. CDR3 sequence (DNA): TGTGCCAGCAGTTTATCGTCTTACAATGAGCAGTTCTTC. The encoded protein is CASSLSSYNEQFF.

The DNA of the CDR3 is TGTGCCAGCAGCTTAGAGGCAGGGGGTTACACTGAAGCTTTCTTT. This translates into CASSLEAGGYTEAFF. This sequence joins TRBV7-8 and TRBJ1-1, with 7 bases that match TRBD1. The CDR3 has 15 amino acids. J was trimmed by 3 bases and V by 1 base; bases with no gene match: 5. CDR1 and CDR2 (germline): SGHVS, FQNEAQ.

This clone has just one count. The chain combines TRBV6-6 with TRBJ1-5; D gene ambiguous. The germline gives CDR1 MNHNY, CDR2 SVGAGI (reference sequence). This CDR3 is built from 16 residues. The ends were cut back, 0 bases at V and 2 bases at J, with 11 bases in the middle. The DNA for the CDR3 is TGTGCCAGCAGTTACTCTCCGACAACAGGCAATCAGCCCCAGCATTTT. Translating it yields CASSYSPTTGNQPQHF.

The gene calls are TRBV19 and TRBJ2-1, with TRBD2 as a possible D gene (6 bases). This CDR3 has 17 amino acids. In germline, CDR1 is LNHDA, CDR2 SQIVND (reference sequence). Trimming pared 1 base from V and 9 bases from J, leaving 22 bases between. CDR3: CASSIVLIRDWFREQFF. In nucleotides, the CDR3 is TGTGCCAGTAGTATAGTCCTGATCCGGGACTGGTTCCGTGAGCAGTTCTTC.

The CDR3, as DNA: TGTGCCAGCAGTCTAGCGGGAAGGGGCACAGATACGCAGTATTTT. It encodes CASSLAGRGTDTQYF. The rearrangement uses TRBV6-4 and TRBJ2-3; 9 bases map to TRBD2. This CDR3 is 15 amino acids long. The V segment lost 5 bases and the J segment 1 base; nucleotides outside the gene matches: 4. Looked up from germline, CDR1 is MRHNA and CDR2 is SNTAGT.

The gene calls are TRBV3-1 (or the pseudogene TRBV3-2) and TRBJ1-2, with 7 bases that match TRBD1. The V gene's germline CDR1 is LGHDT and CDR2 YNNKEL (reference sequence). V dropped 4 bases and J dropped 7; count of bases not matched to a gene: 9. This CDR3 has 14 residues. CDR3 region: CASSLLQGNGGYTF. The CDR3 coding sequence is TGTGCCAGCAGCCTTCTACAGGGGAATGGTGGCTACACCTTC.

The sample holds a few counts of this clone. The chain recombines TRBV4-3 with TRBJ2-2; possible D gene TRBD2, 5 bases. From germline, CDR1 is LGHNA and CDR2 YSLEER. V lost 1 base and J 0 bases, leaving 12 bases between the germline ends. This CDR3 region has 17 residues. Written as DNA, the CDR3 is TGCGCCAGCAGCCAAGTCCCGGGGAGCGCGAACACCGGGGAGCTGTTTTTT. It yields the protein CASSQVPGSANTGELFF.

This clone was seen just once. This chain uses TRBV6-5 with TRBJ1-1; perhaps TRBD1 as D (6 bases). Between the trimmed V and J ends, which lost 2 bases and 5 bases, there was a span of 9 bases. CDR1 is MNHEY and CDR2 is SVGAGI in the germline V gene. This CDR3 has 13 amino acids. The CDR3 DNA follows: TGTGCCAGCAGTTACGATCAGGGGACTGAAGCTTTCTTT. This codes for CASSYDQGTEAFF.

A single count supports this clone. The chain joins TRBV9 to TRBJ1-5; 7 nucleotides line up with TRBD1. Germline V gene data show CDR1 as SGDLS and CDR2 as YYNGEE. The CDR3 totals 14 residues. V shed 4 bases, J shed 0 bases, and the junction held 1 base outside the gene matches. The CDR3 here is CASSQGGSNQPQHF. For the CDR3, the DNA is TGTGCCAGCAGCCAGGGGGGTAGCAATCAGCCCCAGCATTTT.

The chain links TRBV6-2 or TRBV6-3 to TRBJ2-7; tentative D call: TRBD1 (6 bases). V lost 4 bases and J 2 bases, leaving 15 bases between the germline ends. The CDR3 sequence is 15 residues long. The germline V gene encodes CDR1 MNHEY and CDR2 SVGEGT. In nucleotides, the CDR3 is TGTGCCAGCAGTTCTAGTAGACAGGTAACCTACGAGCAGTACTTC. Translating it yields CASSSSRQVTYEQYF.

The V and J genes are TRBV4-1 and TRBJ1-1; D unresolved. The V gene lost 3 bases and the J gene lost 7 bases, with 12 bases spanning the gap. The V gene's germline CDR1 is MGHRA and CDR2 YSYEKL. This CDR3 contains 13 residues. The chain's CDR3 is CASSHLSAVEAFF. CDR3 bases: TGCGCCAGCAGCCACCTTAGTGCTGTTGAAGCTTTCTTT.